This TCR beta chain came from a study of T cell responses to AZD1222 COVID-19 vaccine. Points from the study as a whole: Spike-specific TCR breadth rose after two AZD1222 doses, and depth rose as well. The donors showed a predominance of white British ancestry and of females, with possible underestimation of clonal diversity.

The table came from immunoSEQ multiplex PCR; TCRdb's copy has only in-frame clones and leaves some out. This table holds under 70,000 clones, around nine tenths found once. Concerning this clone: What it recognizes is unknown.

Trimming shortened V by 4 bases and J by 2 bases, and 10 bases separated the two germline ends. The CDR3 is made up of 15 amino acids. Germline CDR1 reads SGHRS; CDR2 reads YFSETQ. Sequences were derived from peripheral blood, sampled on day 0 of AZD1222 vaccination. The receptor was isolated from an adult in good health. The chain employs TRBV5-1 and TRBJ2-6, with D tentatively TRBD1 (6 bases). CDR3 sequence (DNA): TGCGCCAGCAGCCTACAGGGCACTGGGGCCAACGTCCTGACTTTC. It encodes CASSLQGTGANVLTF.